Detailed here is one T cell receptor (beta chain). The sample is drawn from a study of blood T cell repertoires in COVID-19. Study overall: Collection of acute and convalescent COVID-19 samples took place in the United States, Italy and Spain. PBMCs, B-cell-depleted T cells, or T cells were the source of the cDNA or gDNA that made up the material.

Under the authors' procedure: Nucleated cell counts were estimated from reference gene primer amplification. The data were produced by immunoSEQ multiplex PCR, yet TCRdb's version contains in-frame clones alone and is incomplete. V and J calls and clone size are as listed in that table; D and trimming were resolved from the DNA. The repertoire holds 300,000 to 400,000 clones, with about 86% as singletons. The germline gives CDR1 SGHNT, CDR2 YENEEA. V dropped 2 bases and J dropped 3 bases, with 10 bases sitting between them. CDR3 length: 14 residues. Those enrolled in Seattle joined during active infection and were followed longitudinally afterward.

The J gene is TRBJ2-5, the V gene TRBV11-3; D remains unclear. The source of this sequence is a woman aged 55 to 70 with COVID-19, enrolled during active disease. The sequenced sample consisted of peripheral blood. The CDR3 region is CASSLNPTKETQYF. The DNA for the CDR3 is TGTGCCAGCAGCTTAAATCCGACAAAAGAGACCCAGTACTTC.